A single T cell receptor (beta chain) is shown here with its context. Its antigen is not identified. The CDR3 regions of TCR beta were amplified from RNA transcripts. TCR CDR3 underwent first-round RT-PCR with the HTBI primer set. MiXCR was run by TCRdb on the multiplex PCR reads, yielding one entry per CDR3 protein. The sample has 360,000 or so distinct CDR3 sequences; 15% to 20% are singletons. The sample is drawn from a study of T cells in Graves' hyperthyroidism and ophthalmopathy. Study context: Upon initial diagnosis and before any treatment, peripheral blood was collected.

This CDR3 spans 16 amino acids. Germline V lookup: CDR1 SGHTA, CDR2 FQGNSA. With 0 bases clipped from V and 4 bases from J, the junction kept 8 bases outside the gene matches. General observations from the study: Patients with ophthalmopathy were separated from those with stable hyperthyroidism by a 13 V-J model. The model anticipated ophthalmopathy a median about 6.5 months pre-onset.

Fresh peripheral blood, 10 ml, was the source of the PBMCs. The sequence derives from a woman aged 40 to 50 with Graves' ophthalmopathy. The sample was blood. This sequence joins TRBV7-2 and TRBJ1-1; 7 nucleotides match TRBD1. The CDR3 sequence is CASSLAGQEGSTEAFF. CDR3 DNA: TGTGCCAGCAGCTTAGCTGGACAGGAGGGTTCCACTGAAGCTTTCTTT. Complete variable domain (other parts from reference TRBV7-2 and TRBJ1-1): GAGVSQSPSNKVTEKGKDVELRCDPISGHTALYWYRQSLGQGLEFLIYFQGNSAPDKSGLPSDRFSAERTGGSVSTLTIQRTQQEDSAVYLCASSLAGQEGSTEAFFGQGTRLTVV.